This T cell receptor (beta chain) was sequenced in a study of CD8+ T cells in alopecia areata. CD4+ and CD8+ T cells were sorted from PBMCs stained for CD3, CD4 and CD8. Extraction of RNA preceded its reverse transcription into cDNA, which served as the sequencing template. Clones were sequenced by immunoSEQ multiplex PCR, and TCRdb holds only the in-frame ones, with some missing. The sample consists of over 85,000 clones, 40% to 55% of them appearing once. The V end was cut by 4 bases, the J end by 2 bases, with 12 bases between. This CDR3 contains 14 residues. Germline CDR1 is KGHSH and CDR2 is LQKENI. This clone appeared a few times.

Sequenced: CD4+ T cells sorted from blood. This clonotype originated in a human donor with alopecia areata. The rearrangement links TRBV18 to TRBJ2-7; either TRBD1 or TRBD2 may supply D (5 bases each). CDR3 residues: CASSRGALTYEQYF. The CDR3 nucleotides are TGTGCCAGCTCACGAGGGGCCCTCACCTACGAGCAGTACTTC.